The sample holds one count of the clone carrying this TCR beta chain. A much more abundant neighbour one base away suggests this may be a read error. This entry is derived from a study of CD8+CD57+ T cells in acquired aplastic anemia. On the study more broadly: Sorted CD4+ plus CD8+ cells gave DNA averaging around 3 ug.

Looked up from germline, CDR1 is SGHNT and CDR2 is YYREEE (reference sequence). This CDR3 region has 15 residues. For CDR3 and TCR beta VDJ profiling, genomic DNA was the template used. MiXCR, applied by TCRdb to the reads, yields one record per CDR3 protein. The sample includes approximately 170,000 distinct CDR3 sequences, around half of them seen just once. The chain uses TRBV5-4 and TRBJ2-1, with TRBD1 matching 10 bases. The J call may be in error: the DNA end matches TRBJ2-7 better. Sequencing input: sorted CD4+, CD8+, or CD8+CD57+ T cells (not recorded which) from PBMCs. The clonotype was recovered from a human donor in good health, serving as a control. As DNA, the CDR3 is TGTGCCAGCAGCGTGGACAGGGGGGGAAACAATGAGCAGTACTTC. Protein product: CASSVDRGGNNEQYF.